These 3 T cell receptor beta chains share one sample of origin, sequenced in a study of T cell responses to AZD1222 COVID-19 vaccine. TCRdb keeps only in-frame clones here, not all; method: immunoSEQ multiplex PCR. Among about 120,000 clones listed, roughly 87% were seen once. The sample was peripheral blood, taken 28 days after the second AZD1222 dose. The receptors come from an adult who received the AZD1222 COVID-19 vaccine.

The gene calls are TRBV11-2 and TRBJ2-7; 8 nucleotides line up with TRBD2. The germline gives CDR1 SGHAT, CDR2 FQNNGV. CDR3 length equals 14 residues. After removal of 5 bases from V and 4 bases from J, the junction contained 7 bases not matched to a gene. The CDR3 region is CASSPGLAGYEQYF. DNA for the CDR3: TGTGCCAGCAGCCCAGGCTTAGCGGGGTACGAGCAGTACTTC. Full variable domain (rest looked up from reference TRBV11-2 and TRBJ2-7): EAGVAQSPRYKIIEKRQSVAFWCNPISGHATLYWYQQILGQGPKLLIQFQNNGVVDDSQLPKDRFSAERLKGVDSTLKIQPAKLEDSAVYLCASSPGLAGYEQYFGPGTRLTVT.

This chain joins TRBV13 and TRBJ1-1; D is unresolved. Per germline, CDR1 PRHDT and CDR2 FYEKMQ (reference sequence). CDR3 length: 13 residues. V was cut by 2 bases and J by 6 bases, with 10 bases left in between. This CDR3 reads CASSLRVRPEAFF. The CDR3, as DNA: TGTGCCAGCAGCTTACGGGTTCGCCCTGAAGCTTTCTTT.

The chain uses TRBV3-1 (or the pseudogene TRBV3-2) and TRBJ1-1, with D possibly matching TRBD1 (5 bases). Germline values: CDR1 LGHDT, CDR2 YNNKEL (reference sequence). Trimming stripped 5 bases from V and 5 bases from J, with 12 bases between. This CDR3 comprises 13 residues. CDR3 sequence reads: CASSSTPGTEAFF. Here the CDR3 DNA reads TGTGCCAGCAGCTCCACTCCAGGGACTGAAGCTTTCTTT.